This T cell receptor beta chain originates from a study of PD-L1 blockade in urothelial cancer. Study details: Male patients with bladder-origin urothelial cancer numbered about nine tenths of the roughly 29. Enrolled patients had been treated previously with 0 to 3 chemotherapy regimens. Samples of blood were analyzed 3 weeks (second dose) and 6 weeks after treatment start.

Profiled with immunoSEQ multiplex PCR; TCRdb holds only in-frame clones, not every one. Among roughly 120,000 clones listed, around 89% were seen once. Time point specified: peripheral blood 6 weeks after treatment start. Sample numbers ranged from 1 to 8 per patient, encompassing pretreatment and on-treatment collections. The CDR3 runs 13 residues. Germline V gene sequence: CDR1 SGHKS, CDR2 YYEKEE (reference sequence). V gave up 5 bases and J gave up 7 bases, with 16 bases separating them. This receptor was obtained from a man between 60 and 75 years old with urothelial cancer. Here the sequenced sample was PBMCs, taken around atezolizumab (anti-PD-L1) treatment. The chain uses TRBV5-5 and TRBJ2-7; D is ambiguous. The DNA for the CDR3 is TGTGCCAGCAGTCCTAACTCGGGTTGGGAGCAGTACTTC. This encodes CASSPNSGWEQYF. Filled out from reference TRBV5-5 and TRBJ2-7, the complete variable domain reads DAGVTQSPTHLIKTRGQQVTLRCSPISGHKSVSWYQQVLGQGPQFIFQYYEKEERGRGNFPDRFSARQFPNYSSELNVNALLLGDSALYLCASSPNSGWEQYFGPGTRLTVT.